Presented here are 18 T cell receptor beta chains from one specimen sequenced in a study of OX40 agonist ivuxolimab in advanced cancers. The method was immunoSEQ multiplex PCR; TCRdb's version includes in-frame clones alone and lacks a portion of them. The sample carries tens of thousands of clones, 75% to 95% recorded once. Sequencing was performed on CD4+ or CD8+ T cells sorted from blood, taken in a trial of the OX40 agonist ivuxolimab. The origin of the receptors is an adult with an advanced solid tumor such as melanoma, head and neck, liver or kidney cancer.

The rearrangement uses TRBV5-4 and TRBJ1-2, with D possibly being TRBD1 (6 bases). V was cut by 4 bases and J by 0 bases, with 7 bases left in between. Germline CDR1 reads SGHNT; CDR2 reads YYREEE (reference sequence). There are 13 residues in the CDR3. As DNA, the CDR3 is TGTGCCAGCAGCGGGGACACTAACTATGGCTACACCTTC. It yields the protein CASSGDTNYGYTF. Filled out from reference TRBV5-4 and TRBJ1-2, the complete variable domain reads ETGVTQSPTHLIKTRGQQVTLRCSSQSGHNTVSWYQQALGQGPQFIFQYYREEENGRGNFPPRFSGLQFPNYSSELNVNALELDDSALYLCASSGDTNYGYTFGSGTRLTVV.

The chain has TRBV6-5 and TRBJ1-2; D might be TRBD1 (5 bases). There are 15 residues in the CDR3. Germline values: CDR1 MNHEY, CDR2 SVGAGI. Trimming stripped 2 bases from V and 2 bases from J, with 12 bases between. CDR3 coding DNA: TGTGCCAGCAGTTACACGGGACGGCAAAACTATGGCTACACCTTC. Translating it yields CASSYTGRQNYGYTF.

The J gene is TRBJ2-7, the V gene TRBV9; 12 bases are shared with TRBD2. Trimming at V came to 4 bases and at J to 5 bases, leaving 19 bases not matched to a gene. Germline V gene data show CDR1 as SGDLS and CDR2 as YYNGEE. The CDR3 contains 19 residues. The CDR3 sequence is CASSPGYGASGRARHEQYF. In nucleotides, the CDR3 is TGTGCCAGCAGCCCAGGGTATGGGGCTAGCGGGAGGGCTAGACACGAGCAGTACTTC.

This clone was counted once. The J gene is TRBJ2-6, the V gene TRBV11-2, with D unresolved. The V and J ends lost 1 base and 4 bases respectively, with 5 bases between them. CDR1 is SGHAT, CDR2 FQNNGV, per germline. The CDR3 covers 14 residues. CDR3 sequence: CASSLGVGANVLTF. The CDR3 coding sequence is TGTGCCAGCAGCTTAGGCGTCGGGGCCAACGTCCTGACTTTC.

The rearrangement links TRBV4-1 to TRBJ2-7, with 12 bases fitting TRBD1. CDR1 and CDR2 from the germline V gene are MGHRA and YSYEKL. The V segment lost 0 bases and the J segment 6 bases; nucleotides outside the gene matches: 3. There are 15 residues in the CDR3. The CDR3 sequence is CASSQEGQGAFEQYF. CDR3 DNA: TGCGCCAGCAGCCAAGAGGGACAGGGGGCGTTCGAGCAGTACTTC.

The V gene is TRBV27, the J gene TRBJ2-1, with TRBD2 identical over 16 bases. Looked up from germline, CDR1 is MNHEY and CDR2 is SMNVEV (reference sequence). After removal of 5 bases from V and 4 bases from J, the junction contained 11 bases not matched to a gene. The CDR3 totals 19 residues. CDR3 residues: CASSAYMGTSGRDYNEQFF. The CDR3, as DNA: TGTGCCAGCAGTGCATATATGGGGACTAGCGGGAGGGATTACAATGAGCAGTTCTTC.

The rearrangement links TRBV9 to TRBJ2-5; tentatively, D is TRBD2 (6 bases). With 0 bases removed from V and 2 bases from J, the gap between germline ends came to 11 bases. The CDR3 has 15 amino acids. In germline, CDR1 is SGDLS, CDR2 YYNGEE. CDR3 loop: CASSVDSGPQETQYF. The CDR3 DNA reads as TGTGCCAGCAGCGTAGATAGCGGCCCTCAAGAGACCCAGTACTTC.

The chain is built from TRBV19 and TRBJ2-1; TRBD2 matches at 8 bases. After removal of 4 bases from V and 5 bases from J, the junction contained 7 bases not matched to a gene. In germline, CDR1 is LNHDA, CDR2 SQIVND (reference sequence). The CDR3 loop spans 15 amino acids. CDR3 region: CASSTSGTSNNEQFF. CDR3 sequence (DNA): TGTGCCAGTAGTACCTCCGGGACTAGTAACAATGAGCAGTTCTTC.

The chain links TRBV30 to TRBJ2-1; D remains unclear. Trimming took 0 bases from V and 8 from J, leaving 14 bases between them. The CDR3 spans 14 residues. Germline loops: CDR1 GTSNPN, CDR2 SVGIG (reference sequence). As DNA, the CDR3 is TGTGCCTGGAGTGTATCGGGTAGCATCCATGAGCAGTTCTTC. Its translation is CAWSVSGSIHEQFF.

The V call is TRBV10-3, the J call TRBJ2-1; 10 bases are a match to TRBD2. Germline CDR1 is ENHRY and CDR2 is SYGVKD. This CDR3 is built from 18 residues. V trimming: 4 bases; J trimming: 4 bases; junction bases outside the gene matches: 13. The CDR3 nucleotides read TGTGCCATCAGTGGTCGACAGCGGGAGGGCCCCTCATACAATGAGCAGTTCTTC. Protein product: CAISGRQREGPSYNEQFF.

The chain carries TRBV10-3 and TRBJ2-7, with 7 bases that match TRBD1. CDR3 length equals 14 residues. The junction had 10 bases not matched to a gene; V was cut back by 4 bases and J by 7 bases. Germline V gene data show CDR1 as ENHRY and CDR2 as SYGVKD. The chain's CDR3 is CAISGTTGIQEQYF. CDR3 nucleotide sequence: TGTGCCATCAGTGGAACGACAGGGATTCAAGAGCAGTACTTC.

The chain recombines TRBV6-5 with TRBJ2-5; D perhaps matches TRBD1 (5 bases). Trimming removed 2 bases from V and 5 bases from J, with 18 bases in between. The CDR3 is 16 residues long. Germline V gives CDR1 MNHEY, CDR2 SVGAGI. The CDR3 protein is CASSYGGTTKGETQYF. In DNA, the CDR3 is TGTGCCAGCAGTTACGGCGGTACCACCAAGGGGGAGACCCAGTACTTC.

The chain couples TRBV5-5 to TRBJ2-7; 12 positions agree with TRBD2. With 4 bases clipped from V and 2 bases from J, the junction kept 7 bases outside the gene matches. Germline V gene sequence: CDR1 SGHKS, CDR2 YYEKEE (reference sequence). The CDR3 consists of 16 residues. The CDR3 loop reads CASSPTLAGGPYEQYF. The CDR3 region has the DNA TGTGCCAGCAGCCCAACACTAGCGGGGGGCCCCTACGAGCAGTACTTC.

The chain recombines TRBV5-3 with TRBJ2-4, with unresolved D. TRBV5-3 is an open reading frame, and its role is uncertain. The CDR3 length is 10 residues. With 1 base removed from V and 10 bases from J, the gap between germline ends came to 3 bases. Here the CDR3 DNA reads TGTGCCAGAAGCTTGAGTATTCAGTACTTC. Its translation: CARSLSIQYF.

The V and J genes are TRBV28 and TRBJ1-2, with a possible D match to TRBD1 (6 bases). CDR3 size: 15 residues. CDR1 and CDR2 (germline): MDHEN, SYDVKM. V dropped 1 base and J dropped 3 bases, with 12 bases sitting between them. CDR3 region: CASSLSYRADYGYTF. As DNA, the CDR3 is TGTGCCAGCAGTTTATCCTACAGGGCGGACTATGGCTACACCTTC.

The gene calls are TRBV19 and TRBJ1-1; the D is unclear. CDR1 is LNHDA and CDR2 is SQIVND in the germline V gene (reference sequence). Trimming took off 8 bases at V and 1 base at J, with 11 bases between the two ends. The CDR3 sequence is 13 residues long. CDR3 region: CASATGANTEAFF. The CDR3 region has the DNA TGTGCCAGTGCCACGGGAGCGAACACTGAAGCTTTCTTT. Complete variable domain (other parts from reference TRBV19 and TRBJ1-1): DGGITQSPKYLFRKEGQNVTLSCEQNLNHDAMYWYRQDPGQGLRLIYYSQIVNDFQKGDIAEGYSVSREKKESFPLTVTSAQKNPTAFYLCASATGANTEAFFGQGTRLTVV.

This clone was detected only once. J is TRBJ2-3 and V is TRBV19; D possibly corresponds to TRBD2 (6 bases). The CDR3 is made up of 13 amino acids. V gave up 7 bases and J gave up 2 bases, with 10 bases separating them. CDR1 is LNHDA and CDR2 is SQIVND in the germline V gene (reference sequence). CDR3 DNA sequence: TGTGCCAGTACGCAGCGGGCCACAGATACGCAGTATTTT. It encodes CASTQRATDTQYF. Together with reference TRBV19 and TRBJ2-3, the CDR3 gives the full variable domain: DGGITQSPKYLFRKEGQNVTLSCEQNLNHDAMYWYRQDPGQGLRLIYYSQIVNDFQKGDIAEGYSVSREKKESFPLTVTSAQKNPTAFYLCASTQRATDTQYFGPGTRLTVL.

J is TRBJ1-3 and V is TRBV11-2; no firm D call. This CDR3 comprises 14 residues. The V end was cut by 2 bases, the J end by 3 bases, with 8 bases between. CDR1 and CDR2 (germline): SGHAT, FQNNGV. For the CDR3, the DNA is TGTGCCAGCAGCTTAATGTCAGATGGAAACACCATATATTTT. Residues: CASSLMSDGNTIYF. Full variable domain (remainder filled in from reference TRBV11-2 and TRBJ1-3): EAGVAQSPRYKIIEKRQSVAFWCNPISGHATLYWYQQILGQGPKLLIQFQNNGVVDDSQLPKDRFSAERLKGVDSTLKIQPAKLEDSAVYLCASSLMSDGNTIYFGEGSWLTVV.